The rows below give T cell receptor beta chains drawn from one sample of a study of cytomegalovirus exposure and HLA in healthy donors. The method was immunoSEQ multiplex PCR; TCRdb's version includes in-frame clones alone and lacks a portion of them. This table has under 300,000 clones, 75% to 85% appearing once. Sequenced sample: PBMCs. All receptors come from a woman aged 60 to 75 in good health and CMV-seropositive. Both conserved end residues are part of each CDR3. D genes are given only for firm matches. The size entry is marked missing in some rows and otherwise reads once, few, many or a size class.

J gene: TRBJ1-1; clone size: once; V gene: TRBV6-5; D gene: NA; CDR3 DNA: TGTGCCAGCAGTGCAGGGACATTCGCTGAAGCTTTCTTT; CDR3 protein: CASSAGTFAEAFF
J gene: TRBJ1-1; clone size: once; V gene: TRBV19; D gene: NA; CDR3 DNA: TGTGCCAGTAGTATAGATCTGGGGGAGGGGACGAACACTGAAGCTTTCTTT; CDR3 protein: CASSIDLGEGTNTEAFF
J gene: TRBJ1-1; clone size: once; V gene: TRBV2; D gene: NA; CDR3 DNA: TGTGCCAGCACTAAAACAGGGAACACTGAAGCTTTCTTT; CDR3 protein: CASTKTGNTEAFF
J gene: TRBJ2-1; clone size: NA; V gene: TRBV7-9; D gene: TRBD2; CDR3 DNA: TGTGCCAGCAGCGTAGTCTACGGGACTAGCGGGAATGAGCAGTTCTTC; CDR3 protein: CASSVVYGTSGNEQFF
J gene: TRBJ2-7; clone size: NA; V gene: TRBV5-1; D gene: TRBD2; CDR3 DNA: TGCGCCAGCAGCTTGGTGCCTCAGGGTGCGGGAGGCGAGCAGTACTTC; CDR3 protein: CASSLVPQGAGGEQYF
J gene: TRBJ2-1; clone size: NA; V gene: TRBV9; D gene: NA; CDR3 DNA: TGTGCCAGCAGCGCCTCCCCCCACAATGAGCAGTTCTTC; CDR3 protein: CASSASPHNEQFF
J gene: TRBJ1-5; clone size: once; V gene: TRBV6-1; D gene: TRBD1; CDR3 DNA: TGTGCCATCGGACAGGGCAGCAATCAGCCCCAGCATTTT; CDR3 protein: CAIGQGSNQPQHF
J gene: TRBJ2-1; clone size: NA; V gene: TRBV5-6; D gene: TRBD1; CDR3 DNA: TGTGCCAGCACAGGGGGCCACAATGAGCAGTTCTTC; CDR3 protein: CASTGGHNEQFF
J gene: TRBJ1-5; clone size: many; V gene: TRBV4-1; D gene: NA; CDR3 DNA: TGCGCCAGCAGCCAAACGGTGCAGGGGACTCAGCCCCAGCATTTT; CDR3 protein: CASSQTVQGTQPQHF
J gene: TRBJ2-7; clone size: NA; V gene: TRBV10-3; D gene: TRBD2; CDR3 DNA: TGTGCCATCCGAAAAACTAGCGACTCCTACGAGCAGTACTTC; CDR3 protein: CAIRKTSDSYEQYF
J gene: TRBJ2-1; clone size: NA; V gene: TRBV29-1; D gene: NA; CDR3 DNA: TGCAGCACCCGACAGACCCCCTACAATGAGCAGTTCTTC; CDR3 protein: CSTRQTPYNEQFF
J gene: TRBJ2-7; clone size: NA; V gene: TRBV19; D gene: TRBD1; CDR3 DNA: TGTGCCAGTAGTACCCCAGGACAGGGATACGAGCAGTACTTC; CDR3 protein: CASSTPGQGYEQYF
J gene: TRBJ2-3; clone size: NA; V gene: TRBV5-1; D gene: NA; CDR3 DNA: TGCGCCAGCAGCTTGCTCGGTTTGTCGAGCACAGATACGCAGTATTTT; CDR3 protein: CASSLLGLSSTDTQYF
J gene: TRBJ2-7; clone size: NA; V gene: TRBV27; D gene: TRBD1; CDR3 DNA: TGTGCCAGCAGTTTTTCCCGTCAGGGGGCTTACGAGCAGTACTTC; CDR3 protein: CASSFSRQGAYEQYF
J gene: TRBJ1-1; clone size: NA; V gene: TRBV28; D gene: NA; CDR3 DNA: TGTGCCAGCAGTTTAGGGGGGGGGACTGAAGCTTTCTTT; CDR3 protein: CASSLGGGTEAFF
J gene: TRBJ2-1; clone size: NA; V gene: TRBV5-1; D gene: NA; CDR3 DNA: TGCGCCAGCAGCTTCGGATTAGCGGAGGGCGACAATGAGCAGTTCTTC; CDR3 protein: CASSFGLAEGDNEQFF
J gene: TRBJ1-1; clone size: NA; V gene: TRBV6-1; D gene: NA; CDR3 DNA: TGTGCCAGCAGTATGACGGGTAACACTGAAGCTTTCTTT; CDR3 protein: CASSMTGNTEAFF
J gene: TRBJ2-1; clone size: NA; V gene: TRBV5-1; D gene: NA; CDR3 DNA: TGCGCCAGCAGCCCACCACGGGGGTTGGGTGATGAGCAGTTCTTC; CDR3 protein: CASSPPRGLGDEQFF
J gene: TRBJ2-1; clone size: once; V gene: TRBV9; D gene: TRBD2; CDR3 DNA: TGTGCCAGCAGCCCGACTAGCGGGCTGTACAATGAGCAGTTCTTC; CDR3 protein: CASSPTSGLYNEQFF
J gene: TRBJ2-2; clone size: NA; V gene: TRBV4-1; D gene: NA; CDR3 DNA: TGCGCCAGCAGCGGTCGTCAGGGGCAAGGTTCCGGGGAGCTGTTTTTT; CDR3 protein: CASSGRQGQGSGELFF
J gene: TRBJ1-1; clone size: many; V gene: TRBV6-1; D gene: NA; CDR3 DNA: TGTGCCAGCAGTGCTCAGGGGCCGGTGAACACTGAAGCTTTCTTT; CDR3 protein: CASSAQGPVNTEAFF
J gene: TRBJ1-3; clone size: NA; V gene: TRBV11-2; D gene: NA; CDR3 DNA: TGTGCCAGCAGCCCCCACGGCAGGGGTGGAAACACCATATATTTT; CDR3 protein: CASSPHGRGGNTIYF
J gene: TRBJ2-7; clone size: NA; V gene: TRBV6-6; D gene: NA; CDR3 DNA: TGTGCCAGCAGTTACTCTATCACGGGCGAGCAGTACTTC; CDR3 protein: CASSYSITGEQYF
J gene: TRBJ2-5; clone size: NA; V gene: TRBV19; D gene: TRBD1; CDR3 DNA: TGTGCCAGTAGTATGAAAAGGGGGCAACGGGAGACCCAGTACTTC; CDR3 protein: CASSMKRGQRETQYF
J gene: TRBJ2-1; clone size: NA; V gene: TRBV11-2; D gene: TRBD2; CDR3 DNA: TGTGCCAGCAGCTCCATACGGGGGAGGGCAGGGAATGAGCAGTTCTTC; CDR3 protein: CASSSIRGRAGNEQFF
J gene: TRBJ2-1; clone size: NA; V gene: TRBV28; D gene: TRBD2; CDR3 DNA: TGTGCCAGCAGTGGGGCCTGGAGCGGGGCTTACAATGAGCAGTTCTTC; CDR3 protein: CASSGAWSGAYNEQFF
J gene: TRBJ1-3; clone size: NA; V gene: TRBV5-1; D gene: NA; CDR3 DNA: TGCGCCAGCAGCTTGGACACAAGCTCTGGAGACACCATATATTTT; CDR3 protein: CASSLDTSSGDTIYF
J gene: TRBJ2-1; clone size: NA; V gene: TRBV2; D gene: TRBD2; CDR3 DNA: TGTGCCAGCATCGGCGGGAGATCCTACAATGAGCAGTTCTTC; CDR3 protein: CASIGGRSYNEQFF
J gene: TRBJ1-1; clone size: few; V gene: TRBV5-1; D gene: NA; CDR3 DNA: TGCGCCAGCAGCTTGGCTTGGGGAGGGAACACTGAAGCTTTCTTT; CDR3 protein: CASSLAWGGNTEAFF
J gene: TRBJ1-3; clone size: NA; V gene: TRBV9; D gene: NA; CDR3 DNA: TGTGCCAGCAGCGTAGGGGCCTTTGGAAACACCATATATTTT; CDR3 protein: CASSVGAFGNTIYF
J gene: TRBJ2-1; clone size: NA; V gene: TRBV27; D gene: TRBD1; CDR3 DNA: TGTGCCAGCAGTTCGGCCCGGACTGGACAGGGGGCTGGCAATGAGCAGTTCTTC; CDR3 protein: CASSSARTGQGAGNEQFF
J gene: TRBJ2-7; clone size: NA; V gene: TRBV13; D gene: NA; CDR3 DNA: TGTGCCAGCAGCCCCGGCAGGGACTACGAGCAGTACTTC; CDR3 protein: CASSPGRDYEQYF
J gene: TRBJ2-7; clone size: NA; V gene: TRBV4-1; D gene: TRBD2; CDR3 DNA: TGCGCCAGCGGTAGCGGGAGGGTGTACGAGCAGTACTTC; CDR3 protein: CASGSGRVYEQYF
J gene: TRBJ2-7; clone size: NA; V gene: TRBV2; D gene: TRBD1; CDR3 DNA: TGTGCCAGCAGACCAAACAGGGGGCCCTACGAGCAGTACTTC; CDR3 protein: CASRPNRGPYEQYF
J gene: TRBJ2-3; clone size: NA; V gene: TRBV18; D gene: NA; CDR3 DNA: TGTGCCAGCTCACTGTTACAGGGCGACCTGGATACGCAGTATTTT; CDR3 protein: CASSLLQGDLDTQYF
J gene: TRBJ1-1; clone size: NA; V gene: TRBV21-1; D gene: NA; CDR3 DNA: TGTGCCAGCAGCAAAGTGCAGGCTACTTTT; CDR3 protein: CASSKVQATF
J gene: TRBJ1-1; clone size: NA; V gene: TRBV29-1; D gene: NA; CDR3 DNA: TGCAGCGTTAGGGTCAGGGTAGCCACTGAAGCTTTCTTT; CDR3 protein: CSVRVRVATEAFF
J gene: TRBJ2-3; clone size: few; V gene: TRBV6-5; D gene: TRBD1; CDR3 DNA: TGTGCCAGCAGCCCGGGACAGGGGTCGCAGTATTTT; CDR3 protein: CASSPGQGSQYF
J gene: TRBJ1-5; clone size: NA; V gene: TRBV28; D gene: NA; CDR3 DNA: TGTGCCAGCAGTTTAGGGTCCGGGAGTCAGCCCCAGCATTTT; CDR3 protein: CASSLGSGSQPQHF
J gene: TRBJ2-6; clone size: NA; V gene: TRBV5-4; D gene: NA; CDR3 DNA: TGTGCCAGCAGCTTCGAAGGTTCTAGCTCTGGGGCCAACGTCCTGACTTTC; CDR3 protein: CASSFEGSSSGANVLTF
J gene: TRBJ2-5; clone size: once; V gene: TRBV5-4; D gene: TRBD1; CDR3 DNA: TGTGCCAGCAGCTTCCGGGACAGGGAACAAGAGACCCAGTACTTC; CDR3 protein: CASSFRDREQETQYF
J gene: TRBJ1-6; clone size: NA; V gene: TRBV15; D gene: TRBD1; CDR3 DNA: TGTGCCACCAGCACTACAGGGGCTCTTTCACCCCTCCACTTT; CDR3 protein: CATSTTGALSPLHF
J gene: TRBJ2-1; clone size: NA; V gene: TRBV28; D gene: TRBD1; CDR3 DNA: TGTGCCAGCAGGGAGGGACAGGGGGGCAATGAGCAGTTCTTC; CDR3 protein: CASREGQGGNEQFF
J gene: TRBJ2-3; clone size: few; V gene: TRBV28; D gene: TRBD2; CDR3 DNA: TGTGCCAGCAGTCCCAGGTGGACTAGCGGAAGCACAGATACGCAGTATTTT; CDR3 protein: CASSPRWTSGSTDTQYF
J gene: TRBJ2-1; clone size: NA; V gene: TRBV27; D gene: TRBD1; CDR3 DNA: TGTGCCAGCAGGAGACAGGGGGCAGAGTACAATGAGCAGTTCTTC; CDR3 protein: CASRRQGAEYNEQFF
J gene: TRBJ1-3; clone size: once; V gene: TRBV2; D gene: NA; CDR3 DNA: TGTGCCAGCAGTGGGGAGGGGCCCTTCTCTGGAAACACCATATATTTT; CDR3 protein: CASSGEGPFSGNTIYF
J gene: TRBJ2-7; clone size: NA; V gene: TRBV7-8; D gene: TRBD1; CDR3 DNA: TGTGCCAGCAGCCCTTGGACAGGGGGATACGAGCAGTACTTC; CDR3 protein: CASSPWTGGYEQYF